This T cell receptor (beta chain) is from a study of control samples from healthy donors and cancer patients. The data were produced by immunoSEQ multiplex PCR, yet TCRdb's version contains in-frame clones alone and is incomplete. Its table lists 150,000 to 200,000 clones. Germline V gene sequence: CDR1 LGHNA, CDR2 YNFKEQ. Trimming took 0 bases from V and 3 from J; bases not matched to a gene: 0. The CDR3 length is 15 residues. The chain couples TRBV4-2 to TRBJ2-5; 11 bases are a match to TRBD2. Sequencing input: blood. This TCR was recovered from a woman aged 25 to 39 in good health. The CDR3 coding sequence is TGTGCCAGCAGCCAAGAACTAGCGGGGGAAGAGACCCAGTACTTC. This codes for CASSQELAGEETQYF.